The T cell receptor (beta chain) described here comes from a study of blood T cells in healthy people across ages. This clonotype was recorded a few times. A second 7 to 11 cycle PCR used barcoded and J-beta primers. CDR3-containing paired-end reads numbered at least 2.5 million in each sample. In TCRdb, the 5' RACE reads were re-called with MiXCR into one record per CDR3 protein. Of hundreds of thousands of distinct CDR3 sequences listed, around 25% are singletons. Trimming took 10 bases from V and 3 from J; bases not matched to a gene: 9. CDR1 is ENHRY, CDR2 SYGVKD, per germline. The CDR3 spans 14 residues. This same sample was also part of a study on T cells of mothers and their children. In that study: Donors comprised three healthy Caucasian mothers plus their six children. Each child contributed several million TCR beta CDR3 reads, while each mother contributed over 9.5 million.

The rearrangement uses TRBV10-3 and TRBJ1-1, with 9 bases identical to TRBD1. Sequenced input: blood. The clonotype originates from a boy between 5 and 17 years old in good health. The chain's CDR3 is CATIEQGAHTEAFF. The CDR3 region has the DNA TGTGCCACCATAGAACAGGGGGCACACACTGAAGCTTTCTTT.